This TCR beta chain was sequenced during a study of T cell responses to AZD1222 COVID-19 vaccine. Trimming pared 2 bases from V and 5 bases from J, leaving 15 bases between. Looked up from germline, CDR1 is SNHLY and CDR2 is FYNNEI. This CDR3 is built from 15 residues. Findings of the study overall: Most donors were white British and more were female, and clonal diversity was possibly underestimated. Nearly half of spike-specific TCRs reportedly target unmutated variant regions. All repertoire sampling was performed exclusively after the peak T cell response.

This clone was seen only a few times. Its antigen is not identified. Sequenced by immunoSEQ multiplex PCR; TCRdb stores in-frame clones only, minus some. The table includes about 90,000 clones, 65% to 90% detected once. This chain connects TRBV2 to TRBJ2-5; D perhaps matches TRBD1 (5 bases). This sample comprised peripheral blood, obtained on day 0 of AZD1222 vaccination. The clonotype was recovered from an adult in good health. This CDR3 is CASSERGASLETQYF. The CDR3 nucleotides read TGTGCCAGCAGTGAACGTGGGGCGAGTCTGGAGACCCAGTACTTC.